These 22 T cell receptor beta chains share one sample of origin, sequenced in a study of blood T cell repertoires in COVID-19. Method: immunoSEQ multiplex PCR; TCRdb's copy keeps in-frame clones and lacks some. This sample has around 280,000 clones; 87% occur once, and the top ten carry roughly 6.2%. Sequenced sample: PBMCs or T cells enriched from blood (not recorded which). The receptors derive from a woman in her forties who had recovered from COVID-19.

The CDR3 DNA follows: TGTGCCTGGAGGGACCTGACAGGATTACAAGAGACCCAGTACTTC. It specifies CAWRDLTGLQETQYF. The chain carries TRBV30 and TRBJ2-5; D is possibly TRBD1 (6 bases). Germline CDR1 and CDR2: GTSNPN and SVGIG (reference sequence). This CDR3 has 15 residues. Trimming left V 3 bases short and J 2 bases short, with 16 bases between.

This clone was seen only once. V and J are TRBV5-1 and TRBJ2-3; TRBD2 matches at 10 bases. This CDR3 is 16 amino acids long. V lost 0 bases, J lost 2 bases, and 3 bases stayed unmatched. Germline V gene sequence: CDR1 SGHRS, CDR2 YFSETQ. The CDR3 region has the DNA TGCGCCAGCAGCTTGGCACTAGCGGGAAACACAGATACGCAGTATTTT. It is translated as CASSLALAGNTDTQYF.

The J gene is TRBJ2-7, the V gene TRBV29-1; 9 bases match TRBD1. Germline V gene data show CDR1 as SQVTM and CDR2 as ANQGSEA. The CDR3 totals 14 residues. V lost 4 bases to trimming and J lost 6 bases; unmatched junction nucleotides: 10. The CDR3 protein is CSVAPRQGEFEQYF. CDR3 coding DNA: TGCAGCGTTGCCCCTAGACAGGGGGAATTCGAGCAGTACTTC.

This sequence joins TRBV2 and TRBJ1-5, with D uncertain. CDR1 and CDR2 from the germline V gene are SNHLY and FYNNEI. The CDR3 loop spans 16 amino acids. V was trimmed by 7 bases and J by 1 base, leaving 17 bases between them. The CDR3 DNA reads TGTGCCAGCAAGGTGGGAGGCGGAAGGAGCAATCAGCCCCAGCATTTT. It specifies CASKVGGGRSNQPQHF.

The rearrangement joins TRBV18 to TRBJ1-2; D gene unclear. V lost 3 bases and J 0 bases, leaving 14 bases between the germline ends. This CDR3 is 16 amino acids long. Germline-derived CDR1 and CDR2 are KGHSH and LQKENI. The CDR3 coding sequence is TGTGCCAGCTCACCCCCTAGCAGGCCTACTAACTATGGCTACACCTTC. Protein product: CASSPPSRPTNYGYTF.

CDR3 DNA sequence: TGTGCCAGCAGTTGGCGGTTTACAGATACGCAGTATTTT. Translated, it gives CASSWRFTDTQYF. The rearrangement uses TRBV2 and TRBJ2-3, with D unresolved. V was shortened by 5 bases and J by 3 bases, with 9 bases between the two germline ends. Germline V gives CDR1 SNHLY, CDR2 FYNNEI. The length of the CDR3 is 13 residues.

The chain couples TRBV30 to TRBJ1-4; 8 bases agree with TRBD1. The CDR3 extends over 14 amino acids. Germline V lookup: CDR1 GTSNPN, CDR2 SVGIG (reference sequence). The trim removed 7 bases at V and 3 bases at J, leaving 7 bases unmatched. CDR3 in DNA: TGTGCCTTGATCAGGGGGCGCGCTAATGAAAAACTGTTTTTT. It encodes CALIRGRANEKLFF.

V is TRBV30 and J is TRBJ2-1; D call uncertain. CDR1 and CDR2 from the germline V gene are GTSNPN and SVGIG (reference sequence). Trimming pared 1 base from V and 12 bases from J, leaving 16 bases between. This CDR3 region has 13 residues. The chain's CDR3 is CAWSESHLALQFF. The CDR3 bases are TGTGCCTGGAGTGAATCCCATTTGGCTTTGCAGTTCTTC. Full variable domain (outside the CDR3, taken from reference TRBV30 and TRBJ2-1): SQTIHQWPATLVQPVGSPLSLECTVEGTSNPNLYWYRQAAGRGLQLLFYSVGIGQISSEVPQNLSASRPQDRQFILSSKKLLLSDSGFYLCAWSESHLALQFFGPGTRLTVL.

The chain recombines TRBV18 with TRBJ1-1; tentatively, D is TRBD1 (6 bases). The length of the CDR3 is 13 residues. Trimming removed 6 bases at V and 5 bases at J, with 13 bases between. Per the germline V gene, CDR1 is KGHSH and CDR2 is LQKENI. DNA of the CDR3: TGTGCCAGCTCGGCACAGGGCGAGACTGAAGCTTTCTTT. Protein: CASSAQGETEAFF.

This clone has just one count. This chain connects TRBV6-5 to TRBJ2-5; perhaps TRBD1 as D (6 bases). V shed 2 bases and J shed 2 bases, with 15 bases lying between them. CDR3 length: 16 residues. CDR1 and CDR2 from the germline V gene are MNHEY and SVGAGI. Here the CDR3 reads CASSYPGQGRQETQYF. The CDR3 DNA follows: TGTGCCAGCAGTTACCCGGGACAAGGTCGGCAAGAGACCCAGTACTTC.

The chain combines TRBV7-2 with TRBJ1-4; 8 positions match TRBD1. Germline-derived CDR1 and CDR2 are SGHTA and FQGNSA. J was trimmed by 8 bases and V by 3 bases; bases with no gene match: 8. The CDR3 consists of 15 residues. Written as DNA, the CDR3 is TGTGCCAGCAGCTTTATGTCCACAGGGGGAGAAAAACTGTTTTTT. As protein: CASSFMSTGGEKLFF.

The rearrangement joins TRBV7-8 to TRBJ2-7; D perhaps matches TRBD2 (5 bases). Germline V lookup: CDR1 SGHVS, CDR2 FQNEAQ. V lost 3 bases and J 0 bases, leaving 9 bases between the germline ends. This CDR3 is 14 amino acids long. CDR3 sequence reads: CASSFRRNSYEQYF. CDR3 coding DNA: TGTGCCAGCAGCTTTCGGAGGAACTCCTACGAGCAGTACTTC.

The V call is TRBV3-1 (or the pseudogene TRBV3-2), the J call TRBJ2-7, with D perhaps TRBD2 (5 bases). Germline CDR1 is LGHDT and CDR2 is YNNKEL (reference sequence). Trimming shortened V by 6 bases and J by 7 bases, and 22 bases separated the two germline ends. This CDR3 is built from 15 residues. The CDR3 here is CASRLLRGSNGEQYF. The CDR3 region has the DNA TGTGCCAGCAGGCTGCTACGGGGATCTAACGGGGAGCAGTACTTC.

V usage is TRBV19 and J usage is TRBJ1-2; no clear D gene. Looked up from germline, CDR1 is LNHDA and CDR2 is SQIVND (reference sequence). Trimming took off 6 bases at V and 8 bases at J, with 13 bases between the two ends. This CDR3 spans 12 amino acids. Here the CDR3 reads CASRRSAGGYTF. The CDR3 DNA follows: TGTGCCAGTAGACGCTCAGCGGGGGGCTACACCTTC.

The chain links TRBV28 to TRBJ2-7, with 7 bases lining up with TRBD2. The CDR3 spans 15 residues. Germline V gene lookup returns CDR1 MDHEN and CDR2 SYDVKM. V lost 6 bases to trimming and J lost 9 bases; unmatched junction nucleotides: 17. The CDR3 DNA reads TGTGCCAGCAGCTCGACTAGCCGTAACCACGGCGCGCAGTACTTC. Its translation is CASSSTSRNHGAQYF.

The table lists this clone with a count of one. V and J are TRBV7-9 and TRBJ1-6, with D uncertain. Germline lookup yields CDR1 SEHNR and CDR2 FQNEAQ (reference sequence). Between the trimmed V and J ends, which lost 1 base and 9 bases, there was a span of 13 bases. The CDR3 is 15 amino acids. The CDR3 bases are TGTGCCAGCAGCTTAGTCATTGGGCAGTCTTCACCCCTCCACTTT. Protein sequence: CASSLVIGQSSPLHF. Full variable domain (rest looked up from reference TRBV7-9 and TRBJ1-6): DTGVSQNPRHKITKRGQNVTFRCDPISEHNRLYWYRQTLGQGPEFLTYFQNEAQLEKSRLLSDRFSAERPKGSFSTLEIQRTEQGDSAMYLCASSLVIGQSSPLHFGNGTRLTVT.

The chain recombines TRBV27 with TRBJ2-7; possible D gene TRBD2, 6 bases. CDR1 is MNHEY and CDR2 is SMNVEV in the germline V gene (reference sequence). V was pared by 11 bases and J by 0 bases, with 14 bases between. The CDR3 runs 13 residues. Here the CDR3 DNA reads TGTGCCGCTGCTAGCGCAGACTCCTACGAGCAGTACTTC. Translation: CAAASADSYEQYF.

This chain links TRBV6-6 with TRBJ2-7, with 9 positions matching TRBD2. Germline loops: CDR1 MNHNY, CDR2 SVGAGI (reference sequence). The CDR3 is made up of 14 amino acids. V lost 2 bases and J lost 7; bases outside the gene matches: 6. CDR3 protein: CASSYGGRAEEQYF. CDR3 nucleotide sequence: TGTGCCAGCAGTTACGGCGGGAGGGCAGAGGAGCAGTACTTC.

This chain uses TRBV11-3 with TRBJ2-1, with 9 bases identical to TRBD2. Germline assignment: CDR1 SGHNT and CDR2 YENEEA. The junction had 4 bases not matched to a gene; V was cut back by 3 bases and J by 7 bases. There are 14 residues in the CDR3. CDR3 DNA: TGTGCCAGCAGCTTTAGCGGGAGTGTAAATGAGCAGTTCTTC. It codes for CASSFSGSVNEQFF.

This rearrangement joins TRBV19 to TRBJ2-1; 13 bases match TRBD2. The CDR3 spans 18 residues. Germline lookup yields CDR1 LNHDA and CDR2 SQIVND (reference sequence). V lost 5 bases, J lost 9 bases, and 16 bases stayed unmatched. This CDR3 reads CASSERTSGRKQVLEQFF. The CDR3, as DNA: TGTGCCAGTAGTGAGAGGACTAGCGGGAGAAAACAGGTCCTTGAGCAGTTCTTC. Based on the CDR3 plus reference TRBV19 and TRBJ2-1, the full variable domain is DGGITQSPKYLFRKEGQNVTLSCEQNLNHDAMYWYRQDPGQGLRLIYYSQIVNDFQKGDIAEGYSVSREKKESFPLTVTSAQKNPTAFYLCASSERTSGRKQVLEQFFGPGTRLTVL.

The chain combines TRBV7-8 with TRBJ2-7; D gene unclear. The CDR3 sequence is 12 residues long. Germline CDR1 is SGHVS and CDR2 is FQNEAQ. Trimming removed 1 base from V and 7 bases from J, with 8 bases in between. This CDR3 reads CASSLGLAEQYF. CDR3 nucleotides: TGTGCCAGCAGCTTAGGGTTGGCAGAGCAGTACTTC.

There are a few counts of this clone. The V and J genes are TRBV21-1 and TRBJ1-5; the DNA was not used to check the table's D call, TRBD1. TRBV21-1 is a recognized pseudogene. The CDR3 is 15 residues long. Here the CDR3 reads CASSKEDRGHQPQHF. As DNA, the CDR3 is TGTGCCAGCAGCAAAGAGGACAGGGGGCATCAGCCCCAGCATTTT.